These 15 T cell receptor beta chains originate from one sample sequenced in a study of human CD8 memory T cell subsets. It was UMI-labeled 5' RACE by which the TCR beta libraries were made. From the 5' RACE reads, TCRdb lists one entry per CDR3 protein and no DNA. The table gives around 4,500 distinct CDR3 sequences; the top ten clones make up 20% to 25% of it. What was sequenced was CD8+ T cells from PBMCs. These receptors originate from a human donor in good health.

The chain recombines TRBV6-4 with TRBJ2-1. The CDR3 spans 15 residues. CDR1 is MRHNA and CDR2 is SNTAGT in the germline V gene. The CDR3 reads CASSAAPSSYNEQFF.

The J gene is TRBJ2-5, the V gene TRBV29-1; TCRdb calls TRBD1, which cannot be checked without DNA. Germline CDR1 is SQVTM and CDR2 is ANQGSEA. The CDR3 runs to 12 residues. The CDR3: CITGTGMETQYF.

The chain uses TRBV7-2 and TRBJ2-3; TCRdb selects TRBD2, and the lack of DNA leaves this call unchecked. Germline lookup yields CDR1 SGHTA and CDR2 FQGNSA. The CDR3 runs 15 residues. The CDR3 region is CASSLVAGGPDTQYF. Full variable domain (rest looked up from reference TRBV7-2 and TRBJ2-3): GAGVSQSPSNKVTEKGKDVELRCDPISGHTALYWYRQSLGQGLEFLIYFQGNSAPDKSGLPSDRFSAERTGGSVSTLTIQRTQQEDSAVYLCASSLVAGGPDTQYFGPGTRLTVL.

The chain is built from TRBV25-1 and TRBJ2-2. Germline V CDR1 and CDR2: MGHDK, SYGVNS. The CDR3 is 15 amino acids. CDR3 protein: CASSDAELNTGELFF.

In terms of frequency, this clonotype is medium-sized. Here the CDR3 reads CASSDSQGAGNEQFF. The chain recombines TRBV6-4 with TRBJ2-1; TCRdb's assignment of TRBD1 cannot be checked, as there is no DNA. Germline CDR1 MRHNA, CDR2 SNTAGT. The CDR3 loop spans 15 amino acids.

The chain carries TRBV11-2 and TRBJ2-5; TCRdb picks TRBD1, but there is no DNA to check that call. Germline loops: CDR1 SGHAT, CDR2 FQNNGV. The CDR3 length is 14 residues. The CDR3 protein is CASGTWTEQETQYF.

In terms of frequency, this clonotype is medium-sized. The rearrangement uses TRBV29-1 and TRBJ2-2; the D gene TCRdb calls, TRBD1, cannot be checked with no DNA. Germline CDR1 reads SQVTM; CDR2 reads ANQGSEA. This CDR3 spans 14 amino acids. CDR3 region: CSVPGGAGTGELFF.

CDR3 sequence: CASRSGAGFTDTQYF. The rearrangement links TRBV28 to TRBJ2-3; no DNA is available, so the TRBD2 call from TCRdb remains unchecked. The CDR3 extends over 15 amino acids. Germline CDR1 MDHEN, CDR2 SYDVKM.

This clonotype is identified as medium-sized from frequency. This chain connects TRBV6-4 to TRBJ1-5. The CDR3 runs 14 residues. Per the germline V gene, CDR1 is MRHNA and CDR2 is SNTAGT. The CDR3 is CASSPDGSNQPQHF.

This clonotype shows up as large by frequency. The rearrangement links TRBV20-1 to TRBJ1-6; the D call from TCRdb, TRBD1, cannot be confirmed without DNA. The CDR3 spans 14 residues. Per germline, CDR1 DFQATT and CDR2 SNEGSKA (reference sequence). The CDR3 is CSANPGTEYSPLHF.

The rearrangement joins TRBV6-2 or TRBV6-3 to TRBJ2-5; lacking DNA, the TRBD1 call made by TCRdb goes unchecked. CDR1 and CDR2 from the germline V gene are MNHEY and SVGEGT. The CDR3 covers 15 residues. The CDR3 reads CASSSVPDSQETQYF.

V usage is TRBV10-3 and J usage is TRBJ2-1; TCRdb selects TRBD2, and the lack of DNA leaves this call unchecked. Germline V gene data show CDR1 as ENHRY and CDR2 as SYGVKD. This CDR3 has 16 amino acids. CDR3 region: CAISESLTSGDNEQFF.

This clonotype is medium-sized by frequency. The chain uses TRBV4-2 and TRBJ2-1; the TCRdb call, TRBD2, lacks DNA for checking. This CDR3 contains 17 residues. Germline CDR1 LGHNA, CDR2 YNFKEQ. This CDR3 reads CASSQDWEGGSYNEQFF.

Its frequency marks this clonotype as medium-sized. This sequence joins TRBV6-4 and TRBJ2-3; the D call from TCRdb, TRBD2, cannot be confirmed without DNA. The germline gives CDR1 MRHNA, CDR2 SNTAGT. The CDR3 extends over 14 amino acids. CDR3: CASSGEGMADTQYF.

This clonotype is labeled medium-sized based on frequency. The chain links TRBV20-1 to TRBJ1-5; TCRdb proposes TRBD1, but this gene call is untestable without DNA. There are 14 residues in the CDR3. Germline V CDR1 and CDR2: DFQATT, SNEGSKA (reference sequence). CDR3 region: CSAPTGGDNQPQHF.